Below, 14 T cell receptor beta chains from the same sample are listed, as sequenced in a study of control samples from healthy donors and cancer patients. Using immunoSEQ multiplex PCR, the repertoire was profiled, and TCRdb retains in-frame clones only, with some absent. Among about 130,000 clones listed, about 92% were seen once. The sample comprised PBMCs. These receptors were collected from an older man with head and neck cancer.

This clone was picked up one time. The rearrangement joins TRBV11-3 to TRBJ2-7, with 13 bases lining up with TRBD2. The DNA end favors TRBJ2-1, so the J call may be wrong. CDR1 and CDR2 (germline): SGHNT, YENEEA. The CDR3 totals 14 residues. The CDR3 here is CASSRTSGGYEQFF. The CDR3 nucleotides read TGTGCCAGCAGCCGGACTAGCGGGGGCTATGAGCAGTTCTTC.

The rearrangement links TRBV4-1 to TRBJ2-1; TRBD2 is a possible D gene (6 bases). Trimming removed 1 base from V and 9 bases from J, with 19 bases in between. Germline V lookup: CDR1 MGHRA, CDR2 YSYEKL. The CDR3 length is 16 residues. The CDR3 is CASSQAQRGAGGEQFF. The DNA for the CDR3 is TGCGCCAGCAGCCAAGCTCAGAGGGGAGCGGGCGGTGAGCAGTTCTTC.

J is TRBJ2-1 and V is TRBV5-1; the match to TRBD2 covers 7 bases. There are 16 residues in the CDR3. Germline V gives CDR1 SGHRS, CDR2 YFSETQ. J was trimmed by 4 bases and V by 0 bases; bases with no gene match: 7. CDR3 DNA: TGCGCCAGCAGCTTGGGCGGGGGAATGGGGTACAATGAGCAGTTCTTC. It encodes CASSLGGGMGYNEQFF.

The V call is TRBV7-9, the J call TRBJ2-7; 10 positions agree with TRBD2. The CDR3 spans 19 residues. Germline CDR1 and CDR2: SEHNR and FQNEAQ (reference sequence). The V gene end was trimmed by 0 bases and the J gene end by 5 bases; junction bases not matched to a gene: 16. The chain's CDR3 is CASSLAPPLAGERSHEQYF. The CDR3 DNA reads as TGTGCCAGCAGCTTAGCCCCCCCCCTAGCGGGAGAGAGGTCCCACGAGCAGTACTTC.

The genes are TRBV5-6 and TRBJ2-1; TRBD2 might be the D (5 bases). V dropped 2 bases and J dropped 9 bases, with 9 bases sitting between them. Looked up from germline, CDR1 is SGHDT and CDR2 is YYEEEE. The CDR3 length is 12 residues. CDR3 bases: TGTGCCAGCAGCTTATCCGGGATTGAGCAGTTCTTC. Translation gives CASSLSGIEQFF. Looking up the rest from reference TRBV5-6 and TRBJ2-1 gives the full variable domain: DAGVTQSPTHLIKTRGQQVTLRCSPKSGHDTVSWYQQALGQGPQFIFQYYEEEERQRGNFPDRFSGHQFPNYSSELNVNALLLGDSALYLCASSLSGIEQFFGPGTRLTVL.

This clone is a singleton in its sample. The V call is TRBV5-1, the J call TRBJ1-2; TRBD1 matches at 8 bases. Germline values: CDR1 SGHRS, CDR2 YFSETQ. V lost 4 bases, J lost 4 bases, and 6 bases stayed unmatched. The CDR3 is 14 residues long. CDR3 residues: CASSPTGDAYGYTF. The CDR3 nucleotides are TGCGCCAGCAGCCCGACAGGGGACGCCTATGGCTACACCTTC.

This chain joins TRBV19 and TRBJ1-4; D gene ambiguous. CDR3 length equals 13 residues. Germline loops: CDR1 LNHDA, CDR2 SQIVND (reference sequence). V was shortened by 0 bases and J by 8 bases, with 7 bases between the two germline ends. The CDR3 loop reads CASSIDLAEKLFF. The CDR3 DNA follows: TGTGCCAGTAGTATAGATCTTGCGGAAAAACTGTTTTTT.

This chain joins TRBV4-2 and TRBJ2-1; D may be TRBD1 (6 bases). Germline V gives CDR1 LGHNA, CDR2 YNFKEQ. The CDR3 has 14 amino acids. Trimming removed 0 bases at V and 15 bases at J, with 18 bases between. The CDR3 loop is CASSQDPLAGVWFF. The CDR3 DNA is TGTGCCAGCAGCCAAGATCCCCTAGCAGGGGTGTGGTTCTTC.

The chain combines TRBV14 with TRBJ2-6, with D possibly being TRBD2 (6 bases). Germline V gene lookup returns CDR1 SGHDN and CDR2 FVKESK. Between the trimmed V and J ends, which lost 3 bases and 4 bases, there was a span of 19 bases. This CDR3 is built from 18 residues. This CDR3 is CASSQEGRQLAGANVLTF. The CDR3 DNA follows: TGTGCCAGCAGCCAGGAGGGGAGACAGTTAGCCGGGGCCAACGTCCTGACTTTC.

The chain has TRBV9 and TRBJ2-6; TRBD2 is a possible D gene (5 bases). Trimming shortened V by 4 bases and J by 1 base, and 9 bases separated the two germline ends. The CDR3 is made up of 15 amino acids. Germline V CDR1 and CDR2: SGDLS, YYNGEE. In DNA, the CDR3 is TGTGCCAGCAGCAGGCCGGGGTCTGGGGCCAACGTCCTGACTTTC. It encodes CASSRPGSGANVLTF.

The V call is TRBV11-1, the J call TRBJ2-2; TRBD2 might be the D (6 bases). Per germline, CDR1 SGHAT and CDR2 FQDESV (reference sequence). The CDR3 is 15 amino acids. V was clipped by 0 bases and J by 4 bases, with 9 bases between them. The CDR3 sequence: CASSLAGGTTGELFF. In DNA form, the CDR3 reads TGTGCCAGCAGCTTAGCTGGCGGGACCACCGGGGAGCTGTTTTTT.

The gene calls are TRBV5-1 and TRBJ2-2; D is perhaps TRBD1 or TRBD2 (6 bases each). The germline V and J ends were trimmed by 9 bases and 8 bases, with 23 bases remaining between them. Germline CDR1 SGHRS, CDR2 YFSETQ. The CDR3 covers 15 residues. CDR3 bases: TGCGCCACCAGGGGCAGCGGGCTCCTGGGGGGGGAGCTGTTTTTT. This sequence encodes CATRGSGLLGGELFF.

This rearrangement joins TRBV11-1 to TRBJ2-1; a possible D gene is TRBD2 (5 bases). The ends were cut back, 1 base at V and 6 bases at J, with 10 bases in the middle. Germline CDR1 is SGHAT and CDR2 is FQDESV (reference sequence). The CDR3 runs 14 residues. CDR3 coding DNA: TGTGCCAGCAGCTTAGTTCGGGGTGGCAATGAGCAGTTCTTC. It is translated as CASSLVRGGNEQFF. Based on the CDR3 plus reference TRBV11-1 and TRBJ2-1, the full variable domain is EAEVAQSPRYKITEKSQAVAFWCDPISGHATLYWYRQILGQGPELLVQFQDESVVDDSQLPKDRFSAERLKGVDSTLKIQPAELGDSAMYLCASSLVRGGNEQFFGPGTRLTVL.

This clone has only one observation. The chain combines TRBV6-4 with TRBJ2-1, with TRBD2 matching over 14 bases. Germline loops: CDR1 MRHNA, CDR2 SNTAGT. The CDR3 is made up of 19 amino acids. J was trimmed by 3 bases and V by 7 bases; bases with no gene match: 14. The CDR3, as DNA: TGTGCCAGCAATCCGGGACTAGCGGGAGTTTTTAGGGGCTACAATGAGCAGTTCTTC. The encoded protein is CASNPGLAGVFRGYNEQFF.